These 12 T cell receptor beta chains came from one sample sequenced in a study of blood T cell repertoires in COVID-19. Only in-frame clones appear in the TCRdb table, and some are missing; sequencing was by immunoSEQ multiplex PCR. This table has approximately 290,000 clones, nearly 90% appearing once. The material sequenced was PBMCs or T cells enriched from blood (not recorded which). All receptors come from a woman between 18 and 30 years old with acute COVID-19.

The chain has TRBV2 and TRBJ1-4; D gene uncertain. Germline assignment: CDR1 SNHLY and CDR2 FYNNEI. The V and J ends lost 2 bases and 5 bases respectively, with 6 bases between them. CDR3 size: 13 residues. In nucleotides, the CDR3 is TGTGCCAGCAGTGAATACGGGAATGAAAAACTGTTTTTT. Its translation: CASSEYGNEKLFF. Full variable domain (outside the CDR3, taken from reference TRBV2 and TRBJ1-4): EPEVTQTPSHQVTQMGQEVILRCVPISNHLYFYWYRQILGQKVEFLVSFYNNEISEKSEIFDDQFSVERPDGSNFTLKIRSTKLEDSAMYFCASSEYGNEKLFFGSGTQLSVL.

The rearrangement uses TRBV7-8 and TRBJ2-7; TRBD1 matches at 8 bases. The CDR3 is 13 residues long. Germline CDR1 reads SGHVS; CDR2 reads FQNEAQ. V was pared by 5 bases and J by 6 bases, with 6 bases of the junction left unmatched. CDR3 residues: CASSESGGVEQYF. CDR3 bases: TGTGCCAGCAGCGAATCAGGGGGCGTCGAGCAGTACTTC.

The chain combines TRBV5-1 with TRBJ2-1; D possibly corresponds to TRBD2 (5 bases). The CDR3 runs 13 residues. Between the trimmed V and J ends, which lost 0 bases and 10 bases, there was a span of 11 bases. CDR1 is SGHRS, CDR2 YFSETQ, per germline. The CDR3 spells CASSLGGEGEQFF. The CDR3 bases are TGCGCCAGCAGCTTGGGGGGAGAGGGAGAGCAGTTCTTC.

This chain joins TRBV15 and TRBJ1-5; no clear D. The CDR3 extends over 12 amino acids. The germline V gene has CDR1 LNHNV and CDR2 YYDKDF (reference sequence). V shed 0 bases and J shed 6 bases, with 3 bases lying between them. The CDR3 DNA is TGTGCCACCAGCAGAGATCGTCAGCCCCAGCATTTT. Amino acids: CATSRDRQPQHF. Based on the CDR3 plus reference TRBV15 and TRBJ1-5, the full variable domain is DAMVIQNPRYQVTQFGKPVTLSCSQTLNHNVMYWYQQKSSQAPKLLFHYYDKDFNNEADTPDNFQSRRPNTSFCFLDIRSPGLGDTAMYLCATSRDRQPQHFGDGTRLSIL.

The chain couples TRBV28 to TRBJ1-5; no reliable D call. The CDR3 has 12 residues. Trimming removed 3 bases from V and 5 bases from J, with 5 bases in between. Germline loops: CDR1 MDHEN, CDR2 SYDVKM. The DNA of the CDR3 is TGTGCCAGCAGTTTGTCCGATCAGCCCCAGCATTTT. Encoded protein: CASSLSDQPQHF.

Only a few counts were recorded for this clone. The chain uses TRBV10-1 and TRBJ2-3; TRBD1 aligns across 10 bases. The CDR3 spans 16 residues. V trimming: 3 bases; J trimming: 2 bases; junction bases outside the gene matches: 5. Germline CDR1 WNHNN, CDR2 SYGVQD (reference sequence). In DNA, the CDR3 is TGCGCCAGCAGTGACCACGGGACAGGGGACACAGATACGCAGTATTTT. It specifies CASSDHGTGDTDTQYF.

The chain combines TRBV19 with TRBJ1-4; TRBD1 aligns across 10 bases. Germline V lookup: CDR1 LNHDA, CDR2 SQIVND (reference sequence). With 7 bases clipped from V and 8 bases from J, the junction kept 7 bases outside the gene matches. This CDR3 contains 14 residues. This chain's CDR3 is CASNRGQGLEKLFF. The CDR3 DNA reads as TGTGCCAGTAACCGGGGACAGGGGCTGGAAAAACTGTTTTTT.

The V gene is TRBV2, the J gene TRBJ1-5, with a possible D match to TRBD1 (5 bases). The CDR3 covers 16 residues. The V end lost 6 bases, the J end lost 4 bases, and 19 bases lay between the germline ends. Germline V gene sequence: CDR1 SNHLY, CDR2 FYNNEI. CDR3 sequence reads: CASSATGQGNNQPQHF. CDR3 sequence (DNA): TGTGCCAGCAGCGCCACCGGGCAGGGTAATAATCAGCCCCAGCATTTT.

V gene TRBV5-1 combines with J gene TRBJ2-1; 9 positions match TRBD1. The V and J ends lost 3 bases and 7 bases, in that order; junction bases with no gene match: 20. Germline CDR1 and CDR2: SGHRS and YFSETQ. This CDR3 is built from 19 residues. The DNA for the CDR3 is TGCGCCAGCAGCTCCTACCACCGGACAGGGGCTGATTCCTTGAATGAGCAGTTCTTC. It translates to CASSSYHRTGADSLNEQFF.

The rearrangement links TRBV4-2 to TRBJ1-4, with TRBD1 as a possible D gene (6 bases). V shed 3 bases and J shed 6 bases, with 8 bases lying between them. This CDR3 has 13 residues. The V gene's germline CDR1 is LGHNA and CDR2 YNFKEQ. This CDR3 reads CASSQRGYEKLFF. CDR3 DNA: TGTGCCAGCAGCCAGAGGGGGTATGAAAAACTGTTTTTT.

V is TRBV2 and J is TRBJ2-7, with 9 positions matching TRBD2. Trimming at V came to 6 bases and at J to 0 bases, leaving 6 bases not matched to a gene. The CDR3 runs to 15 residues. Germline V gene lookup returns CDR1 SNHLY and CDR2 FYNNEI. The CDR3 sequence: CASSETSGPSYEQYF. CDR3 DNA sequence: TGTGCCAGCAGCGAAACTAGCGGGCCCTCCTACGAGCAGTACTTC.

This chain connects TRBV30 to TRBJ1-1; TRBD1 matches at 8 bases. Per the germline V gene, CDR1 is GTSNPN and CDR2 is SVGIG (reference sequence). Unmatched junction bases numbered 7, after V lost 6 bases and J lost 1 base. The CDR3 runs 14 residues. In nucleotides, the CDR3 is TGTGCCTGCGAACGACAGGGGAGGAACACTGAAGCTTTCTTT. It specifies CACERQGRNTEAFF.